A single sample gave rise to the 30 T cell receptor beta chains below, sequenced in a study of blood T cell repertoires in COVID-19. The method was immunoSEQ multiplex PCR; TCRdb's version includes in-frame clones alone and lacks a portion of them. The sample records some 220,000 clones, around 80% being singletons. Sequencing was carried out using peripheral blood. Source of these receptors: a woman between 65 and 79 years old with acute or convalescent COVID-19.

The table lists this clone with many counts. The gene calls are TRBV9 and TRBJ1-2; the D is unclear. V was pared by 4 bases and J by 7 bases, with 20 bases between. The CDR3 runs to 15 residues. Germline lookup yields CDR1 SGDLS and CDR2 YYNGEE. As DNA, the CDR3 is TGTGCCAGCAGCCCGCCGTCGGGGTCTTGGGGTGGCTACACCTTC. Residues: CASSPPSGSWGGYTF. Full variable domain (remainder filled in from reference TRBV9 and TRBJ1-2): DSGVTQTPKHLITATGQRVTLRCSPRSGDLSVYWYQQSLDQGLQFLIQYYNGEERAKGNILERFSAQQFPDLHSELNLSSLELGDSALYFCASSPPSGSWGGYTFGSGTRLTVV.

This sequence joins TRBV7-9 and TRBJ2-7; D unresolved. V lost 1 base to trimming and J lost 3 bases, with 10 bases between them. The V gene's germline CDR1 is SEHNR and CDR2 FQNEAQ (reference sequence). The CDR3 contains 14 residues. The CDR3 coding sequence is TGTGCCAGCAGCTTAGTCGCTCTAGACTACGAGCAGTACTTC. Residues: CASSLVALDYEQYF.

This chain uses TRBV4-1 with TRBJ1-2; 8 nucleotides line up with TRBD1. CDR1 and CDR2 (germline): MGHRA, YSYEKL. The CDR3 loop spans 15 amino acids. With 0 bases clipped from V and 7 bases from J, the junction kept 7 bases outside the gene matches. The CDR3 DNA reads TGCGCCAGCAGCCAAGAACGTCAGGGGGCGGGTGGCTACACCTTC. Protein sequence: CASSQERQGAGGYTF.

V usage is TRBV3-1 (or the pseudogene TRBV3-2) and J usage is TRBJ1-1; D ambiguous. Germline values: CDR1 LGHDT, CDR2 YNNKEL (reference sequence). With 4 bases removed from V and 1 base from J, the gap between germline ends came to 7 bases. The CDR3 totals 13 residues. The CDR3 DNA follows: TGTGCCAGCAGCCGCGATGGGAACACTGAAGCTTTCTTT. Protein product: CASSRDGNTEAFF.

V gene TRBV6-1 combines with J gene TRBJ1-5, with D maybe TRBD1 (6 bases). Germline V lookup: CDR1 MNHNS, CDR2 SASEGT. CDR3 size: 14 residues. V was shortened by 7 bases and J by 3 bases, with 13 bases between the two germline ends. DNA of the CDR3: TGTGCCAGCACGTACGGGACACTCAATCAGCCCCAGCATTTT. It specifies CASTYGTLNQPQHF.

V is TRBV19 and J is TRBJ2-7; 10 bases match TRBD1. V was clipped by 8 bases and J by 5 bases; unmatched bases: 3. The CDR3 length is 12 residues. The germline gives CDR1 LNHDA, CDR2 SQIVND (reference sequence). CDR3 protein: CASATGGNEQYF. The CDR3 DNA reads as TGTGCCAGTGCGACAGGGGGCAACGAGCAGTACTTC.

This chain joins TRBV7-3 and TRBJ2-3; possible D gene TRBD2, 6 bases. Trimming took 1 base from V and 1 from J, leaving 9 bases between them. The CDR3 extends over 15 amino acids. Per germline, CDR1 SGHTA and CDR2 FQGTGA. The CDR3 sequence: CASSLNPGGTDTQYF. The DNA of the CDR3 is TGTGCCAGCAGCTTAAACCCGGGGGGCACAGATACGCAGTATTTT.

CDR3 nucleotides: TGTGCCAGCAGCACACTGGACAGGGGGCTATACAAAAACATTCAGTACTTC. This gives the protein CASSTLDRGLYKNIQYF. The rearrangement links TRBV7-8 to TRBJ2-4, with 11 bases identical to TRBD1. Trimming at V came to 5 bases and at J to 3 bases, leaving 9 bases not matched to a gene. CDR3 length: 17 amino acids. Looked up from germline, CDR1 is SGHVS and CDR2 is FQNEAQ.

The chain couples TRBV24-1 to TRBJ2-3; 9 nucleotides agree with TRBD1. CDR1 and CDR2 (germline): KGHDR, SFDVKD. V lost 4 bases, J lost 6 bases, and 10 bases stayed unmatched. The CDR3 spans 16 residues. CDR3 in DNA: TGTGCCACCAGTGACCCGGGACAGGGTAAAAGGGATACGCAGTATTTT. Amino acids: CATSDPGQGKRDTQYF.

This clone was found a few times. The chain recombines TRBV5-6 with TRBJ1-1, with a possible D match to TRBD1 (5 bases). Germline V gene data show CDR1 as SGHDT and CDR2 as YYEEEE. The CDR3 contains 13 residues. The V end was cut by 5 bases, the J end by 4 bases, with 12 bases between. The CDR3 loop reads CASRKDGGTEAFF. In nucleotides, the CDR3 is TGTGCCAGCAGGAAAGACGGGGGCACTGAAGCTTTCTTT.

The gene calls are TRBV12-3 or TRBV12-4 and TRBJ1-5; D unclear. V dropped 3 bases and J dropped 0 bases, with 3 bases sitting between them. There are 13 residues in the CDR3. Here the CDR3 DNA reads TGTGCCAGCAGTTTGTATAGCAATCAGCCCCAGCATTTT. Residues: CASSLYSNQPQHF.

This sequence joins TRBV20-1 and TRBJ1-2; 8 bases map to TRBD1. Germline assignment: CDR1 DFQATT and CDR2 SNEGSKA (reference sequence). V lost 5 bases, J lost 9 bases, and 5 bases stayed unmatched. CDR3 size: 11 residues. The CDR3 spells CSAFGQGRYTF. The CDR3 DNA reads as TGCAGTGCTTTCGGACAGGGCCGCTACACCTTC.

The chain joins TRBV11-2 to TRBJ2-2; 8 nucleotides match TRBD1. After removal of 1 base from V and 4 bases from J, the junction contained 2 bases not matched to a gene. Germline V gene sequence: CDR1 SGHAT, CDR2 FQNNGV. The CDR3 consists of 15 residues. The CDR3 region has the DNA TGTGCCAGCAGCTTAGGACAGGGGATCACCGGGGAGCTGTTTTTT. Translated, it gives CASSLGQGITGELFF.

The V gene is TRBV7-5, the J gene TRBJ1-3. TRBV7-5 constitutes a pseudogene. This CDR3 is 15 amino acids long. The CDR3 coding sequence is TGTGCCAGAATCCTAGCGGGGCCAACTGGAAACACCATATATTTT. Its translation is CARILAGPTGNTIYF.

The chain couples TRBV21-1 to TRBJ1-2; the tabulated D call, TRBD1, remains unverified against the DNA. TRBV21-1 is tagged as a pseudogene. The CDR3 is 16 residues long. In DNA form, the CDR3 reads TGTGCCAGCAGCAAAGTTGAGACAGAAGATAACTATGGCTACACCTTC. Amino acid sequence: CASSKVETEDNYGYTF.

V usage is TRBV24-1 and J usage is TRBJ2-6, with no clear D. This CDR3 comprises 16 residues. CDR1 KGHDR and CDR2 SFDVKD come from the germline V gene. Between the trimmed V and J ends, which lost 9 bases and 0 bases, there was a span of 14 bases. CDR3 loop: CATGEVRSSGANVLTF. DNA of the CDR3: TGTGCCACCGGAGAGGTTCGTTCCTCTGGGGCCAACGTCCTGACTTTC.

CDR3 amino acids: CAISDPGNRGGWDTQYF. Written as DNA, the CDR3 is TGTGCCATCAGTGACCCCGGGAATAGGGGGGGCTGGGATACGCAGTATTTT. The chain is built from TRBV10-3 and TRBJ2-3; maybe TRBD2 (7 bases). V lost 3 bases and J 6 bases, leaving 22 bases between the germline ends. The CDR3 has 17 amino acids. The germline V gene has CDR1 ENHRY and CDR2 SYGVKD.

This clone showed up just a few times. The rearrangement links TRBV6-5 to TRBJ2-1, with TRBD2 matching over 11 bases. V trimming: 7 bases; J trimming: 12 bases; junction bases outside the gene matches: 8. This CDR3 has 13 amino acids. The germline V gene encodes CDR1 MNHEY and CDR2 SVGAGI. The CDR3 region is CASMFTSGGWQFF. Written as DNA, the CDR3 is TGTGCCAGCATGTTTACTAGCGGGGGTTGGCAGTTCTTC.

The chain couples TRBV6-4 to TRBJ2-6; TRBD2 matches 10 bases. The CDR3 is 16 amino acids. Germline V gene sequence: CDR1 MRHNA, CDR2 SNTAGT. With V trimmed by 7 bases and J by 0 bases, 3 bases remained unmatched. The CDR3 sequence is CASTSGGTSGANVLTF. Here the CDR3 DNA reads TGTGCCAGCACTAGCGGGGGAACCTCTGGGGCCAACGTCCTGACTTTC.

This sequence joins TRBV4-1 and TRBJ2-7; D not certain. This CDR3 region has 14 residues. V lost 0 bases to trimming and J lost 0 bases, with 6 bases between them. The germline CDR1 and CDR2 sequences are MGHRA and YSYEKL. CDR3 loop: CASSQDSNSYEQYV. CDR3 sequence (DNA): TGCGCCAGCAGCCAAGATTCAAACTCCTACGAGCAGTACGTC.

The chain joins TRBV19 to TRBJ2-1; D unresolved. The germline V gene has CDR1 LNHDA and CDR2 SQIVND (reference sequence). V was cut by 3 bases and J by 9 bases, with 9 bases left in between. The CDR3 contains 12 residues. This CDR3 is CASSMSVIEQFF. The CDR3 coding sequence is TGTGCCAGTAGTATGTCGGTAATTGAGCAGTTCTTC.

This chain links TRBV5-8 with TRBJ2-5; 9 bases match TRBD1. This CDR3 comprises 13 residues. Germline-derived CDR1 and CDR2 are SGHTS and YDEGEE. Trimming cost V 3 bases and J 5 bases; bases outside gene matches: 2. CDR3 bases: TGTGCCAGCAGCTCACAGGGGGCCGAGACCCAGTACTTC. Amino acid sequence: CASSSQGAETQYF.

This clone was recorded a few times. This sequence joins TRBV15 and TRBJ1-2; D not certain. From germline, CDR1 is LNHNV and CDR2 YYDKDF (reference sequence). This CDR3 is 14 amino acids long. V lost 6 bases and J lost 4, with 15 bases in between. The CDR3 loop reads CATRDSFLTYGYTF. The CDR3, as DNA: TGTGCCACCAGAGACTCATTCCTGACCTATGGCTACACCTTC.

The table lists this clone with a count of one. This sample includes further DNA sequences coding for the same CDR3. This chain uses TRBV7-2 with TRBJ2-2; TRBD2 is a possible D gene (5 bases). The CDR3 is made up of 14 amino acids. The V end was cut by 3 bases, the J end by 2 bases, with 7 bases between. Looked up from germline, CDR1 is SGHTA and CDR2 is FQGNSA. CDR3 nucleotides: TGTGCCAGCAGCTTGGACTCAAACACCGGGGAGCTGTTTTTT. Translating gives CASSLDSNTGELFF.

The chain has TRBV6-4 and TRBJ2-3; TRBD2 aligns across 8 bases. This CDR3 spans 14 amino acids. V was clipped by 5 bases and J by 9 bases; unmatched bases: 10. Germline V gene lookup returns CDR1 MRHNA and CDR2 SNTAGT. CDR3 region: CASSPGLDLRTQYF. The CDR3 bases are TGTGCCAGCAGTCCGGGACTAGATCTCAGGACGCAGTATTTT.

V and J are TRBV24-1 and TRBJ2-1, with a possible D match to TRBD2 (6 bases). Trimming stripped 5 bases from V and 1 base from J, with 14 bases between. The CDR3 loop spans 16 amino acids. Looked up from germline, CDR1 is KGHDR and CDR2 is SFDVKD. CDR3 in DNA: TGTGCCACCAGTGTGGGAGGCGGGGAGTCCTACAATGAGCAGTTCTTC. Translation gives CATSVGGGESYNEQFF.

V gene TRBV6-5 combines with J gene TRBJ2-1; 15 positions match TRBD2. V shed 8 bases, J shed 8 bases, and the junction held 1 base outside the gene matches. This CDR3 region has 13 residues. Germline CDR1 reads MNHEY; CDR2 reads SVGAGI. As DNA, the CDR3 is TGTGCCAGCGGGACTAGCGGGGGGTATGAGCAGTTCTTC. It yields the protein CASGTSGGYEQFF.

CDR3 protein: CASRGLGAGAYNEQFF. The CDR3 nucleotides are TGTGCCAGCAGGGGTCTCGGAGCGGGGGCCTACAATGAGCAGTTCTTC. The gene calls are TRBV28 and TRBJ2-1; 8 bases map to TRBD2. Trimming removed 6 bases from V and 2 bases from J; junction bases left unmatched: 9. The CDR3 is 16 residues long. Looked up from germline, CDR1 is MDHEN and CDR2 is SYDVKM.

The chain has TRBV19 and TRBJ1-3, with D uncertain. Trimming pared 3 bases from V and 6 bases from J, leaving 15 bases between. Germline CDR1 and CDR2: LNHDA and SQIVND (reference sequence). This CDR3 is 15 amino acids long. CDR3 nucleotides: TGTGCCAGTAGTATGGAACCCCCGGAGGAAAACACCATATATTTT. Residues: CASSMEPPEENTIYF.

The genes are TRBV28 and TRBJ2-7, with a possible D match to TRBD2 (6 bases). The germline gives CDR1 MDHEN, CDR2 SYDVKM. The length of the CDR3 is 14 residues. Between the trimmed V and J ends, which lost 5 bases and 4 bases, there was a span of 15 bases. CDR3 in amino acids: CASSVPGVGYEQYF. The DNA for the CDR3 is TGTGCCAGCAGTGTCCCGGGGGTTGGGTACGAGCAGTACTTC.